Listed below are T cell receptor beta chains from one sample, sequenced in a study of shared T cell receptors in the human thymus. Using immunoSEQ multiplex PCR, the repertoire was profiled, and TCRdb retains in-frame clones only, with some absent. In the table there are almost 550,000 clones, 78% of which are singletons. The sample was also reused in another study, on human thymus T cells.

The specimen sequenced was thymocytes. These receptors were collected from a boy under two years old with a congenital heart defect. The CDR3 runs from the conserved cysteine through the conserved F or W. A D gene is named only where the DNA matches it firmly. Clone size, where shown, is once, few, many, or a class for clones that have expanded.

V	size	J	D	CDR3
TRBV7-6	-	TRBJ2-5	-	CASSLGEFGGKRTQYF
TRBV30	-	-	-	CAWSLQGYEQYF
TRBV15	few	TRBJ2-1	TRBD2	CATSRTRTSGYNEQFF
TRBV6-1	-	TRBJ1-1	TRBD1	CASKGTGGVEAFF
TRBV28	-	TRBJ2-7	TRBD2	CASSLGREVSYEQYF
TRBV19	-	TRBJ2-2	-	CASSIDLNTGELFF
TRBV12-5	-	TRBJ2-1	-	CASGLADPSESSYNEQFF
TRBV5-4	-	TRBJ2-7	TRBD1	CASSSGTGVEQYF
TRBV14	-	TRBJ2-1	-	CASSQSHSYNEQFF
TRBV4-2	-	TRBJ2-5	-	CASSQDLGHGEETQYF
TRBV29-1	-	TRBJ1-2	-	CSVEVGPPSNYGYTF
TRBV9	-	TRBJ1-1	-	CASRGGTEAFF
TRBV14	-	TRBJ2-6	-	CASSQESGDRLDERANVLTF
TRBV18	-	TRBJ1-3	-	CASSPSEEKSSGNTIYF
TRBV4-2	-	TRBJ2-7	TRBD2	CASSQESLRREIDEQYF
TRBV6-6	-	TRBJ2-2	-	CASSYPLGSSNGELFF
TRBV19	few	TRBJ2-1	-	CASTSVGEPSSYNEQFF
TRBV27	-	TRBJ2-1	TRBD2	CASSSGTSGTLPNEQFF
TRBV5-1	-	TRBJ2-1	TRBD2	CASSLEASGTPSSYNEQFF
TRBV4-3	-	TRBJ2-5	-	CASSQDEGEGQETQYF
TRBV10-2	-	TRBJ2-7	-	CASSDHGFSYEQYF
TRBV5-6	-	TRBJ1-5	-	CASSLRGGDQPQHF
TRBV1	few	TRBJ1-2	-	CTSSQDPGGMDGYTF
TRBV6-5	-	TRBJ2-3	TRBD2	CASRSPERGGDTQYF
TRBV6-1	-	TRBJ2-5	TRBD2	CASSAGLAKETQYF
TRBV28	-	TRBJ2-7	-	CASNPGGQSYEQYF
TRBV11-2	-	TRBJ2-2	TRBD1	CASSWRTGGTGELFF
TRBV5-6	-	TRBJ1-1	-	CASSLLQEGTEAFF
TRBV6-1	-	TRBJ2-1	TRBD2	CASSEGPLAGVFDEQFF
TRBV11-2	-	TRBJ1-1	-	CASSPLDSRNTEAFF
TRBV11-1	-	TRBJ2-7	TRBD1	CASSRNEMGQDSYEQYF
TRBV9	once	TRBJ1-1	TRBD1	CASSVEGGQGDTEAFF
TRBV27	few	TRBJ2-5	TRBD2	CASSFEASGRALETQYF
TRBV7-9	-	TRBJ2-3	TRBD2	CASSFGRELPSTDTQYF
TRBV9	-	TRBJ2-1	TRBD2	CASRGAGGSSYNEQFF
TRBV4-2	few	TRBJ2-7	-	CASSQAVTRVPPIGEQYF
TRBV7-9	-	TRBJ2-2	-	CASIGETGELFF
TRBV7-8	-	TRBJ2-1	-	CASSSGVRSEQFF
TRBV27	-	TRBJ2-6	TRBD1	CASSPRQGLSGANVLTF
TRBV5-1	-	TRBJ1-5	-	CASSLDPASGDSNQPQHF
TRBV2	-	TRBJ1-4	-	CASSGAGEKLFF
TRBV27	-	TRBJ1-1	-	CASITPGGNTEAFF
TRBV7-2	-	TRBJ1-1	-	CASSRWPGPGDTEAFF
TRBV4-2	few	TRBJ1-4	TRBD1	CASSQETRDRVFNEKLFF
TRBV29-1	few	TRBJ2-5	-	CSVAAPEQQETQYF
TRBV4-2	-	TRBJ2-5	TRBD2	CASSQGVGGSVFETQYF
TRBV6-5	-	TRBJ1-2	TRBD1	CASSWTGDFYGYTF